The following is a T cell receptor beta chain sequence with its context. No antigen is known for it. The V gene's germline CDR1 is GTSNPN and CDR2 SVGIG (reference sequence). There are 13 residues in the CDR3. V was cut by 0 bases and J by 10 bases, with 13 bases left in between. The sample comes from a study of cytomegalovirus exposure and HLA in healthy donors. Whole-study results and caveats: It was likely that a cluster of highly shared sequence variants was a sequencing artifact.

The PCR made use of 60 Vbeta and 13 Jbeta primers. Produced via immunoSEQ multiplex PCR; TCRdb's table is partial and in-frame only. The sample lists more than 55,000 clones; around 80% were seen once. V and J are TRBV30 and TRBJ2-1; D call uncertain. The sequencing input was PBMCs. This receptor was obtained from a middle-aged woman in good health and CMV-seronegative. The CDR3 DNA reads as TGTGCCTGGAGTGTAACCCCCCTGGGCGAGCAGTTCTTC. It is translated as CAWSVTPLGEQFF.